Presented here are 11 T cell receptor beta chains from one specimen sequenced in a study of blood T cell repertoires in COVID-19. Here immunoSEQ multiplex PCR was the method, and the copy in TCRdb shows in-frame clones only, minus some. The profile covers around 620,000 clones, with 80% to 90% appearing a single time and approximately 0.25% taken by the ten largest. Sample: peripheral blood. These receptor sequences come from a woman younger than 30 with acute or convalescent COVID-19.

V and J are TRBV5-4 and TRBJ2-4, with 10 bases fitting TRBD1. CDR1 is SGHNT, CDR2 YYREEE, per germline (reference sequence). CDR3 size: 15 residues. With V trimmed by 3 bases and J by 11 bases, 11 bases remained unmatched. CDR3 in DNA: TGTGCCAGCAGCTCACAGAAAGACAGGGGGCTGCTTCAGTACTTC. Its protein is CASSSQKDRGLLQYF.

The J gene is TRBJ1-1, the V gene TRBV7-8; D is perhaps TRBD1 (5 bases). V lost 2 bases and J 0 bases, leaving 10 bases between the germline ends. This CDR3 spans 15 amino acids. Germline V CDR1 and CDR2: SGHVS, FQNEAQ. CDR3 coding DNA: TGTGCCAGCAGCTTAAGGCAGGGTTTGAACACTGAAGCTTTCTTT. Its protein is CASSLRQGLNTEAFF.

As DNA, the CDR3 is TGTGCCACCAGCGCCCGTGTGAGCTCCTATAATTCACCCCTCCACTTT. This codes for CATSARVSSYNSPLHF. The chain employs TRBV15 and TRBJ1-6; no definite D call. In germline, CDR1 is LNHNV, CDR2 YYDKDF (reference sequence). The CDR3 runs to 16 residues. Trimming stripped 5 bases from V and 0 bases from J, with 11 bases between. Filled out from reference TRBV15 and TRBJ1-6, the complete variable domain reads DAMVIQNPRYQVTQFGKPVTLSCSQTLNHNVMYWYQQKSSQAPKLLFHYYDKDFNNEADTPDNFQSRRPNTSFCFLDIRSPGLGDTAMYLCATSARVSSYNSPLHFGNGTRLTVT.

The rearrangement uses TRBV6-1 and TRBJ1-1; 9 positions agree with TRBD1. Germline V gives CDR1 MNHNS, CDR2 SASEGT. With 2 bases clipped from V and 8 bases from J, the junction kept 6 bases outside the gene matches. This CDR3 region has 14 residues. The CDR3 here is CASSELQGAGEAFF. The CDR3 DNA follows: TGTGCCAGCAGTGAACTACAGGGGGCCGGGGAAGCTTTCTTT.

This chain connects TRBV6-2 or TRBV6-3 to TRBJ1-5; the D is unclear. Trimming removed 6 bases from V and 7 bases from J, with 16 bases in between. The germline CDR1 and CDR2 sequences are MNHEY and SVGEGT. The CDR3 covers 14 residues. CDR3 residues: CASSERGRRQPQHF. CDR3 sequence (DNA): TGTGCCAGCAGCGAAAGAGGGAGACGACAGCCCCAGCATTTT.

The V call is TRBV30, the J call TRBJ1-2; 9 bases align to TRBD1. CDR3 size: 14 residues. V lost 6 bases, J lost 7 bases, and 12 bases stayed unmatched. Germline V gives CDR1 GTSNPN, CDR2 SVGIG (reference sequence). CDR3 loop: CACTRTGAWGGYTF. The CDR3 DNA sequence: TGTGCCTGTACCAGGACAGGGGCTTGGGGTGGCTACACCTTC.

The chain uses TRBV19 and TRBJ1-5, with TRBD1 as a possible D gene (5 bases). Germline CDR1 and CDR2: LNHDA and SQIVND (reference sequence). CDR3 length: 16 amino acids. V lost 3 bases, J lost 10 bases, and 22 bases lay in between. The CDR3 loop reads CASSIGSGRPGDPQHF. CDR3 in DNA: TGTGCCAGTAGTATCGGAAGTGGACGCCCGGGGGACCCCCAGCATTTT.

The chain combines TRBV11-3 with TRBJ1-1, with D unclear. The CDR3 contains 13 residues. Germline CDR1 is SGHNT and CDR2 is YENEEA. Trimming shortened V by 0 bases and J by 1 base, and 3 bases separated the two germline ends. For the CDR3, the DNA is TGTGCCAGCAGCTTAGAACAGAACACTGAAGCTTTCTTT. It specifies CASSLEQNTEAFF.

The chain links TRBV23-1 to TRBJ1-3, with D maybe TRBD1 (5 bases). TRBV23-1 is noted as an ORF with a role that remains uncertain. The length of the CDR3 is 14 residues. V was cut by 2 bases and J by 3 bases, with 8 bases left in between. This chain's CDR3 is CASSQRTFGNTIYF. CDR3 DNA sequence: TGCGCCAGCAGTCAAAGGACATTTGGAAACACCATATATTTT.

As for this clone: Within the sample, other DNA sequences also encode this same CDR3. The chain employs TRBV7-9 and TRBJ2-3; 11 bases line up with TRBD2. After removal of 6 bases from V and 3 bases from J, the junction contained 2 bases not matched to a gene. Germline-derived CDR1 and CDR2 are SEHNR and FQNEAQ (reference sequence). The CDR3 consists of 14 residues. The chain's CDR3 is CASSLAGGTDTQYF. As DNA, the CDR3 is TGTGCCAGCAGTCTAGCGGGGGGAACAGATACGCAGTATTTT.

This clone was seen ten or more times. The chain's CDR3 is CASSGGGQGGGEQYF. The CDR3 DNA reads TGTGCCAGCAGTGGGGGGGGACAGGGAGGTGGCGAGCAGTACTTC. This chain uses TRBV2 with TRBJ2-7; 9 positions match TRBD1. The V segment lost 4 bases and the J segment 6 bases; nucleotides outside the gene matches: 10. Germline loops: CDR1 SNHLY, CDR2 FYNNEI. The length of the CDR3 is 15 residues.